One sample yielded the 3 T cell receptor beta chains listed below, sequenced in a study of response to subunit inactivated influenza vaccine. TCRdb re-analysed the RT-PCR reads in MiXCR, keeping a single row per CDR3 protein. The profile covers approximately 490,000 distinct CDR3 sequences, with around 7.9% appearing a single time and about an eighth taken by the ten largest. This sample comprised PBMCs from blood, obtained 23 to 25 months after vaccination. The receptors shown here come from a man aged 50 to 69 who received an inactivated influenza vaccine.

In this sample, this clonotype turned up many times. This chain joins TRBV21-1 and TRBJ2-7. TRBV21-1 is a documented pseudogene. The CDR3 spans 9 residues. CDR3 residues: CASSADSYF. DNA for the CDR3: TGTGCCAGCAGCGCAGACAGTTACTTC.

The CDR3 region is CSVDEGGHYEQFF. In DNA form, the CDR3 reads TGCAGCGTTGATGAAGGGGGCCATTATGAGCAGTTCTTC. V usage is TRBV29-1 and J usage is TRBJ2-1, with 7 bases fitting TRBD1. The germline V gene encodes CDR1 SQVTM and CDR2 ANQGSEA. The CDR3 runs 13 residues. The V gene end was trimmed by 3 bases and the J gene end by 8 bases; junction bases not matched to a gene: 7.

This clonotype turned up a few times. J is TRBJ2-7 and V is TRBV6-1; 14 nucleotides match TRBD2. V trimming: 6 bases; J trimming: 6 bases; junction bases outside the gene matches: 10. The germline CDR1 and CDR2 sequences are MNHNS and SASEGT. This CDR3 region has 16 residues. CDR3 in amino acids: CASSPYGTSGGPEQYF. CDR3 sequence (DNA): TGTGCCAGCAGCCCCTACGGGACTAGCGGGGGCCCCGAGCAGTACTTC.